This T cell receptor (beta chain) was identified in a study of early T cells in non-severe SARS-CoV-2 infection. In this sample, this clonotype turned up many times. Germline V gene lookup returns CDR1 DFQATT and CDR2 SNEGSKA (reference sequence). Trimming shortened V by 4 bases and J by 2 bases, and 12 bases separated the two germline ends. The CDR3 length is 14 residues. The TCR library protocol attached unique molecular identifiers to the individual cDNA molecules. TCRdb recomputed calls from the 5' RACE reads with MiXCR, one row per CDR3 protein. In the table there are about 49,000 distinct CDR3 sequences, 5.5% to 8% of which are singletons.

Sequencing used whole blood, obtained at baseline. The source is an adult who was a healthcare worker with PCR-confirmed SARS-CoV-2 infection or an uninfected control (not recorded which). This chain joins TRBV20-1 and TRBJ1-5; D unresolved. The CDR3: CSATQSVGNQPQHF. The DNA of the CDR3 is TGCAGTGCTACCCAGTCAGTCGGCAATCAGCCCCAGCATTTT.